Shown below are 14 T cell receptor beta chains from a single sample sequenced in a study of CD8 T cells in ankylosing spondylitis. TCRdb recomputed calls from the 5' RACE reads with MiXCR, one row per CDR3 protein. The table lists under 300,000 distinct CDR3 sequences, roughly a tenth of them singletons, with around 2.6% in the top ten. The specimen was blood, either unsorted or a sorted T cell fraction (not recorded which). Every receptor here comes from a male donor with ankylosing spondylitis or in good health (not recorded which).

In this sample, this clonotype turned up a few times. The chain employs TRBV19 and TRBJ1-5; D not certain. V was trimmed by 1 base and J by 0 bases, leaving 10 bases between them. Germline V gene sequence: CDR1 LNHDA, CDR2 SQIVND (reference sequence). This CDR3 has 16 residues. The CDR3 protein is CASSIVRVRSNQPQHF. CDR3 bases: TGTGCCAGTAGTATAGTCCGAGTTCGTAGCAATCAGCCCCAGCATTTT.

In this sample, this clonotype turned up many times. The chain carries TRBV20-1 and TRBJ2-7; D remains unclear. Trimming cost V 0 bases and J 0 bases, with 9 bases left between them. The CDR3 covers 14 residues. The germline CDR1 and CDR2 sequences are DFQATT and SNEGSKA (reference sequence). The CDR3 DNA follows: TGCAGTGCTAGAGATCCCTTGCACTCCTACGAGCAGTACTTC. This sequence encodes CSARDPLHSYEQYF.

Many counts were recorded for this clonotype. The chain couples TRBV10-3 to TRBJ2-6; the D gene could be TRBD1 or TRBD2 (5 bases each). The V end was cut by 1 base, the J end by 4 bases, with 8 bases between. Germline assignment: CDR1 ENHRY and CDR2 SYGVKD. This CDR3 has 15 amino acids. The CDR3 DNA reads TGTGCCATCAGTGAGTGGGGGTCCGGGGCCAACGTCCTGACTTTC. It yields the protein CAISEWGSGANVLTF.

This clonotype has a count of ten or more. The chain has TRBV20-1 and TRBJ1-1; maybe TRBD1 (6 bases). CDR1 DFQATT and CDR2 SNEGSKA come from the germline V gene (reference sequence). This CDR3 is built from 14 residues. CDR3 amino acids: CRAHRGTKGTEAFF. The CDR3 DNA follows: TGCAGGGCCCATAGGGGGACGAAAGGGACTGAAGCTTTCTTT.

The chain joins TRBV11-1 to TRBJ1-3; the match to TRBD1 covers 9 bases. Per germline, CDR1 SGHAT and CDR2 FQDESV (reference sequence). CDR3 length: 19 residues. The trim removed 3 bases at V and 0 bases at J, leaving 12 bases unmatched. This CDR3 is CASSLSPGQGQISGNTIYF. In DNA form, the CDR3 reads TGTGCCAGCAGCTTGTCCCCGGGACAGGGACAAATCTCTGGAAACACCATATATTTT.

This clonotype has more than one count but fewer than ten. The chain joins TRBV5-1 to TRBJ2-3; 10 nucleotides line up with TRBD2. Trimming removed 4 bases from V and 5 bases from J; junction bases left unmatched: 1. This CDR3 has 13 amino acids. The germline gives CDR1 SGHRS, CDR2 YFSETQ. The DNA of the CDR3 is TGCGCCAGCAGCCCTAGCGGGGGAGATACGCAGTATTTT. It yields the protein CASSPSGGDTQYF. The full variable domain, rest sourced from reference TRBV5-1 and TRBJ2-3, is KAGVTQTPRYLIKTRGQQVTLSCSPISGHRSVSWYQQTPGQGLQFLFEYFSETQRNKGNFPGRFSGRQFSNSRSEMNVSTLELGDSALYLCASSPSGGDTQYFGPGTRLTVL.

Comment on this clonotype: It may be a read error: a sequence one base away is much more abundant. The chain uses TRBV3-1 and TRBJ2-1; either TRBD1 or TRBD2 may supply D (5 bases each). Trimming pared 8 bases from V and 3 bases from J, leaving 29 bases between. CDR3 length: 19 residues. CDR1 and CDR2 (germline): LGHDT, YNNKEL (reference sequence). CDR3 DNA sequence: TGTGCCAGCTGTTCGTGGAGCCTTCAGGGAGTTGAGGGCTACAATGAGCAGTTCTTC. Translating gives CASCSWSLQGVEGYNEQFF.

This clonotype was found many times. This sequence joins TRBV20-1 and TRBJ2-7; D could derive from TRBD1 or TRBD2 (5 bases each). Germline V CDR1 and CDR2: DFQATT, SNEGSKA (reference sequence). This CDR3 spans 13 amino acids. The ends were cut back, 6 bases at V and 3 bases at J, with 15 bases in the middle. CDR3 sequence reads: CSARDHDRYEQYF. The CDR3 nucleotides read TGCAGTGCCCGGGACCACGATCGCTACGAGCAGTACTTC.

The chain links TRBV18 to TRBJ1-5, with TRBD1 matching over 10 bases. CDR3 length equals 15 residues. V shed 4 bases, J shed 7 bases, and the junction held 7 bases outside the gene matches. Per the germline V gene, CDR1 is KGHSH and CDR2 is LQKENI. In nucleotides, the CDR3 is TGTGCCAGCTCACGAGGACAGGGGGTCTTCCAGCCCCAGCATTTT. Translated, it gives CASSRGQGVFQPQHF.

The CDR3 loop reads CASSQHSYYNSPLHF. In DNA, the CDR3 is TGCGCCAGCAGTCAACACAGCTACTATAATTCACCCCTCCACTTT. The V gene is TRBV23-1, the J gene TRBJ1-6; D not certain. TRBV23-1 is an open reading frame, and its role is uncertain. The CDR3 is 15 residues long. V was shortened by 2 bases and J by 3 bases, with 8 bases between the two germline ends.

This clonotype was found many times. The J gene is TRBJ1-2, the V gene TRBV21-1. TRBV21-1 is designated a pseudogene. The CDR3 is made up of 11 amino acids. DNA for the CDR3: TGTGCCAGCTGGCCTAACTATGGCTACACCTTC. Translated: CASWPNYGYTF.

There are many counts of this clonotype. The chain combines TRBV20-1 with TRBJ2-3; 11 bases match TRBD1. The germline V gene encodes CDR1 DFQATT and CDR2 SNEGSKA (reference sequence). V shed 6 bases and J 5 bases; nucleotides not matched to a gene: 7. This CDR3 is built from 14 residues. CDR3 DNA sequence: TGCAGTGCCCAGGGACAGGGGGTGAGAGATACGCAGTATTTT. Translated: CSAQGQGVRDTQYF.

The chain uses TRBV7-2 and TRBJ2-1, with D hard to call. Between the trimmed V and J ends, which lost 5 bases and 1 base, there was a span of 9 bases. This CDR3 spans 14 amino acids. CDR1 and CDR2 (germline): SGHTA, FQGNSA. The DNA of the CDR3 is TGTGCCAGCAGCCGAGGCGGTTCCTACAATGAGCAGTTCTTC. This sequence encodes CASSRGGSYNEQFF.

The gene calls are TRBV4-1 and TRBJ2-2, with D perhaps matching TRBD2 (5 bases). The V end was cut by 4 bases, the J end by 5 bases, with 11 bases between. CDR1 MGHRA and CDR2 YSYEKL come from the germline V gene. CDR3 size: 14 residues. CDR3 in amino acids: CASSRAGKTGELFF. CDR3 in DNA: TGCGCCAGCAGCCGTGCCGGGAAAACCGGGGAGCTGTTTTTT.